Below are 7 T cell receptor beta chains sequenced from a single sample in a study of T cells after yellow fever vaccination. MiXCR, run by TCRdb on the 5' RACE reads, gives a single entry per CDR3 protein. The table shows around 300,000 distinct CDR3 sequences, with roughly 4% occurring only once. The sequences come from PBMCs, collected 5 days after the yellow fever booster vaccination. These receptors came from a young man who received the YFV17D yellow fever vaccine.

The V gene is TRBV12-3 or TRBV12-4, the J gene TRBJ2-2; D is possibly TRBD1 (8 bases). This CDR3 spans 14 amino acids. V shed 6 bases and J shed 3 bases, with 11 bases lying between them. In DNA, the CDR3 is TGTGCCAGCAGACAGGGGGGGTACACCGGGGAGCTGTTTTTT. It encodes CASRQGGYTGELFF.

This clonotype was detected a few times. The chain links TRBV20-1 to TRBJ1-6; D remains ambiguous. The germline V and J ends were trimmed by 2 bases and 5 bases, with 19 bases remaining between them. The germline V gene encodes CDR1 DFQATT and CDR2 SNEGSKA (reference sequence). This CDR3 is 17 amino acids long. In nucleotides, the CDR3 is TGCAGTGCTAGATTAGCGGGAGCTTTATACGATAATTCACCCCTCCACTTT. This translates into CSARLAGALYDNSPLHF.

This clonotype has ten or more counts. The genes are TRBV25-1 and TRBJ2-1; D possibly corresponds to TRBD2 (6 bases). Germline V gene lookup returns CDR1 MGHDK and CDR2 SYGVNS. The CDR3 spans 11 residues. V was trimmed by 6 bases and J by 7 bases, leaving 7 bases between them. The CDR3 bases are TGTGCCAGCAGCGGAGGGAATGAGCAGTTCTTC. Protein product: CASSGGNEQFF.

Many counts were recorded for this clonotype. The chain employs TRBV19 and TRBJ2-4; D unclear. Trimming pared 6 bases from V and 0 bases from J, leaving 12 bases between. From germline, CDR1 is LNHDA and CDR2 SQIVND (reference sequence). The CDR3 loop spans 15 amino acids. CDR3 sequence reads: CASSAGSLAKNIQYF. CDR3 coding DNA: TGTGCCAGTAGCGCCGGTAGCCTAGCCAAAAACATTCAGTACTTC.

CDR3 DNA: TGCAGCGTTGATGTTAGCGGGAACACAGATACGCAGTATTTT. It codes for CSVDVSGNTDTQYF. The genes are TRBV29-1 and TRBJ2-3; 8 bases map to TRBD2. With V trimmed by 3 bases and J by 2 bases, 4 bases remained unmatched. CDR1 is SQVTM, CDR2 ANQGSEA, per germline. The CDR3 totals 14 residues.

This chain links TRBV10-3 with TRBJ2-2; D possibly uses TRBD1 or TRBD2 (6 bases each). V lost 2 bases to trimming and J lost 6 bases, with 10 bases between them. Germline V lookup: CDR1 ENHRY, CDR2 SYGVKD. This CDR3 has 14 residues. CDR3 DNA: TGTGCCATCAGTGAGAGAAGGGGGGCCGGGGAGCTGTTTTTT. It specifies CAISERRGAGELFF.

V gene TRBV4-3 combines with J gene TRBJ1-2; TRBD1 agrees at 9 bases. V lost 1 base to trimming and J lost 5 bases; unmatched junction nucleotides: 8. Germline V gene data show CDR1 as LGHNA and CDR2 as YSLEER. The CDR3 runs to 16 residues. CDR3 bases: TGCGCCAGCAGCCAAGCGACCGGGACAGGGACGTATGGCTACACCTTC. Amino acid sequence: CASSQATGTGTYGYTF.